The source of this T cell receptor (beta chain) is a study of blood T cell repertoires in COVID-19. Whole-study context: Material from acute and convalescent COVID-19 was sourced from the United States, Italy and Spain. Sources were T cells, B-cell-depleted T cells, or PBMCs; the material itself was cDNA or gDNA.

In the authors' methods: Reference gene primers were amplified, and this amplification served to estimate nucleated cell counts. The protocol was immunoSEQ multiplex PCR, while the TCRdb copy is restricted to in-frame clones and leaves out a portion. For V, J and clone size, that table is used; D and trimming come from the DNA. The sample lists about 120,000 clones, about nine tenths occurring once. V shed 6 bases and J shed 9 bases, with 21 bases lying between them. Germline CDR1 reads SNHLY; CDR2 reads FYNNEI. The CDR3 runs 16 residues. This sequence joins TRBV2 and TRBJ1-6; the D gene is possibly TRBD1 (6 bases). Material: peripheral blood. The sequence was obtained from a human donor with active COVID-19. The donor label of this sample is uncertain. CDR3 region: CASRDTGGAEASPLHF. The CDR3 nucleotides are TGTGCCAGCAGAGATACGGGGGGCGCGGAAGCTTCACCCCTCCACTTT.